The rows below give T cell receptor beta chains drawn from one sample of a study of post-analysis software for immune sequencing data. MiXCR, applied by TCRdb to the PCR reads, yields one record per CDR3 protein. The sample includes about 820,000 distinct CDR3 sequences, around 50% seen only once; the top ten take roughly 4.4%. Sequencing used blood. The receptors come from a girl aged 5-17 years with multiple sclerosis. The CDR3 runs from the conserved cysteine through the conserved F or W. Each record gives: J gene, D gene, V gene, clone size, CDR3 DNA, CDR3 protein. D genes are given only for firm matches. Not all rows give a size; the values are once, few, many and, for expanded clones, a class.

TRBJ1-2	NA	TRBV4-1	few	TGCGCCAGCAGCCAAGTGTTAGGCAGGCGACTCTATGGCTACACCTTC	CASSQVLGRRLYGYTF
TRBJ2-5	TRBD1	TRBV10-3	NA	TGTGCCATCGCCGGGACAGGACAAGAGACCCAGTACTTC	CAIAGTGQETQYF
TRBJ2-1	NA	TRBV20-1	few	TGCAGTGCTAGCGGGGTAGGCTACAATGAGCAGTTCTTC	CSASGVGYNEQFF
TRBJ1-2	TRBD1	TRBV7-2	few	TGTGCCAGCAGCCCGCGACAGGGAAGCGGCTACACCTTC	CASSPRQGSGYTF
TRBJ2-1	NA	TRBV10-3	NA	TGTGCCATCAGTGAGGGTAGCTCCTACAATGAGCAGTTCTTC	CAISEGSSYNEQFF
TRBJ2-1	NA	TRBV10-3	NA	TGTGCCATCAGTGGCGGGACTGGCCACTACAATGAGCAGTTCTTC	CAISGGTGHYNEQFF
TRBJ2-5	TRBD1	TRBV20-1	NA	TGCAGTGCTAGCCGGGGACAGAACTTTAAAGAGACCCAGTACTTC	CSASRGQNFKETQYF
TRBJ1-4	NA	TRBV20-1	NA	TGCAGTGCTAGATCCGGGACTCACTCCGGTGAAAAACTGTTTTTT	CSARSGTHSGEKLFF
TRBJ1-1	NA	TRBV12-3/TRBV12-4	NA	TGTGCCAGCAGTTTGTTACAGGACACTGAAGCTTTCTTT	CASSLLQDTEAFF
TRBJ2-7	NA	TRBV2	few	TGTGCCAGCAGTGAAGCGCTTGGCGAGCAGTACTTC	CASSEALGEQYF
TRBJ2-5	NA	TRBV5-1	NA	TGCGCCAGCAGCTTGTTTTCCGGTTCCGGTTGGCAAGAGACCCAGTACTTC	CASSLFSGSGWQETQYF
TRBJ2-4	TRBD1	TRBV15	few	TGTGCCACCAGCCCAGGGACAGGGTTGGACATTCAGTACTTC	CATSPGTGLDIQYF
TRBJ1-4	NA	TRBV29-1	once	TGCAGCGCTACGAGGAATGAAAAACTGTTTTTT	CSATRNEKLFF
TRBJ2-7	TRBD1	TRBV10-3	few	TGTGCCATCAGTGGGACAGGTCCCTACGAGCAGTACTTC	CAISGTGPYEQYF
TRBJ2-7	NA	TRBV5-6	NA	TGTGCCAGCAGCCCAGGACGCCACGAGCAGTACTTC	CASSPGRHEQYF
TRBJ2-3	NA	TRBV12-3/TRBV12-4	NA	TGTGCCATCACACAGGGAAACACAGATACGCAGTATTTT	CAITQGNTDTQYF
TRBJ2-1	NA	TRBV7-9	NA	TGTGCCGCGACCAGAGGGTCCAACAATGAGCAGTTCTTC	CAATRGSNNEQFF
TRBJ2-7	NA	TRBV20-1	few	TGCAGTGCACGGACCGCGGCGCCCTCCTACGAGCAGTACTTC	CSARTAAPSYEQYF
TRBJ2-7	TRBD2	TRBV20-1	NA	TGCAGTGCTAGTCGGCGGGAGGGCCAAAAGTACTTC	CSASRREGQKYF
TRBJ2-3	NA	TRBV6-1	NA	TGTGCGCTCGGTAGCACAGATACGCAGTATTTT	CALGSTDTQYF
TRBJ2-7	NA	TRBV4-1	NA	TGCGCCAGCAGCCAAGTTCTAAACTACGAGCAGTACTTC	CASSQVLNYEQYF
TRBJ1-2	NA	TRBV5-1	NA	TGTGCCAGCAGCTTCGGTACGAGCCTTAACTATGGCTACACCTTC	CASSFGTSLNYGYTF
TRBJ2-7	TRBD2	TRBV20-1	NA	TGCAGTGCAGGTCCCGGGACTAGCGTCCCCTACGAGCAGTACTTC	CSAGPGTSVPYEQYF
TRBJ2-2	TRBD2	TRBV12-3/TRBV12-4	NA	TGTGCCAGCAGTTTTGGTAGCGGGAAGAGATACACCGGGGAGCTGTTTTTT	CASSFGSGKRYTGELFF
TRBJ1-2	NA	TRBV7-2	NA	TGTGCCAGCAGCCTAGTCCGGGACCCGATTTATGGCTACACCTTC	CASSLVRDPIYGYTF
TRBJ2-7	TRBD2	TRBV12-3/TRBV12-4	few	TGTGCCAGCAGCCTCGGACTAGCGGGACGGGAGCAGTACTTC	CASSLGLAGREQYF
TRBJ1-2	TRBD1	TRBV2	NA	TGTGCCAGGTCGCCGGACAGGGTGCAAGGCTACACCTTC	CARSPDRVQGYTF
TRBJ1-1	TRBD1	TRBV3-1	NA	TGTGCCAGCAGCCAGATCGGACAGGGATCCACTGAAGCTTTCTTT	CASSQIGQGSTEAFF
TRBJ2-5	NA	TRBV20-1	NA	TGCAGTGCCACCTACCCCGGGCTACAAGAGACCCAGTACTTC	CSATYPGLQETQYF
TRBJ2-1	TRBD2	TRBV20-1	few	TGCAGTGCTTCTTCGGGACTAGCGTACAATGAGCAGTTCTTC	CSASSGLAYNEQFF
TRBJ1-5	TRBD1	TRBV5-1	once	TGCGCCAGCAGCTTGGGGGACAGGGTGGGCAATCAGCCCCAGCATTTT	CASSLGDRVGNQPQHF
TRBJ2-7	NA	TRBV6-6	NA	TGTGCCAGCAGTAAATCCCGGGGCCTCTACGAGCAGTACTTC	CASSKSRGLYEQYF
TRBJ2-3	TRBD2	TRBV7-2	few	TGTGCCAGCAGCTTAGCTATCCTAGCGGGGGGTTTAATCGATACGCAGTATTTT	CASSLAILAGGLIDTQYF
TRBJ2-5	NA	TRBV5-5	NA	TGTGCCAGCAACAGATATAAAGAGACCCAGTACTTC	CASNRYKETQYF
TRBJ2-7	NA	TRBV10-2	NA	TGCGCCACCGCCAAGGGCAGTGTTCTCTACGAGCAGTACTTC	CATAKGSVLYEQYF
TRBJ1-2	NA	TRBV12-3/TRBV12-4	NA	TGTGCCAGCATTCCTGGGCGGGGTTTCGGCTATGGCTACACCTTC	CASIPGRGFGYGYTF
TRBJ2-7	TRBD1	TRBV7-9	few	TGTGCCAGCAGCTTAGGGGACAGGGTATCCTACGAGCAGTACTTC	CASSLGDRVSYEQYF
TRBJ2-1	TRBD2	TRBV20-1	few	TGCAGTACCCTTTCTCAAGCGGGAGGAGGCAGCAATGAGCAGTTCTTC	CSTLSQAGGGSNEQFF
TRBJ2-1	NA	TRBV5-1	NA	TGCGCCAGCAGCTTAGGACTAAGCCCCTACAATGAGCAGTTCTTC	CASSLGLSPYNEQFF
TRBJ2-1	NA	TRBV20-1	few	TGCAGTGCTATTTCCACGAACCCATCAAATGAGCAGTTCTTC	CSAISTNPSNEQFF
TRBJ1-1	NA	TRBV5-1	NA	TGCGCCAGCAGCCCTCTGTGGGACACAAACATGAACACTGAAGCTTTCTTT	CASSPLWDTNMNTEAFF
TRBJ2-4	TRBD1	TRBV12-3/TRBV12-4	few	TGTGCCAGCAGAAAAGGGGGCACAAAAAACATTCAGTACTTC	CASRKGGTKNIQYF
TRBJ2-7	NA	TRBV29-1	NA	TGCAGCGTCCAATTGGGCGGGCTTTTCTCCTACGAGCAGTACTTC	CSVQLGGLFSYEQYF
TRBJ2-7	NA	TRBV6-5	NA	TGTGCCAGCGGACAGTACAACTCCTACGAGCAGTACTTC	CASGQYNSYEQYF
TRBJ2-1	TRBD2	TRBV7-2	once	TGTGCCAGCAGCTTAGATCTAGCGGGAGATGAGCAGTTCTTC	CASSLDLAGDEQFF
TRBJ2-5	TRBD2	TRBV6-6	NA	TGTGCCAGCAGTTACGGGACTAGCGGGGGGCCGGAGACCCAGTACTTC	CASSYGTSGGPETQYF
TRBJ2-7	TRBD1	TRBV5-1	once	TGCGCCAGCAGCGTCGACAGGGGACTCTACGAGCAGTACTTC	CASSVDRGLYEQYF
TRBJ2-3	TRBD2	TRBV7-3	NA	TGTGCCAGCAGCTTAAAGGGTTCGGGAGGGCCTACAGATACGCAGTATTTT	CASSLKGSGGPTDTQYF
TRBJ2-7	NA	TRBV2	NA	TGTGCCAGCAGTGAATGGCAGTACGAGCAGTACTTC	CASSEWQYEQYF
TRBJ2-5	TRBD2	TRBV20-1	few	TGCAGTGCTAGAGTCGCGGGATCAGCGGGGGCCCGTGGAGAGACCCAGTACTTC	CSARVAGSAGARGETQYF
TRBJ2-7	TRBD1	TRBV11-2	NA	TGTGCCAGCAGCTTTTCCAGGGGACAGATGGATTACTACGAGCAGTACTTC	CASSFSRGQMDYYEQYF
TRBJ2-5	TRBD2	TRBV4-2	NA	TGTGCCAGCAGCCAAGGAAAGAGCGGGGGCACCCAAGAGACCCAGTACTTC	CASSQGKSGGTQETQYF
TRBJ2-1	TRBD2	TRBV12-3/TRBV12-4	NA	TGTGCCAGCAGTTTAGGTAGCGGGACTTACAATGAGCAGTTCTTC	CASSLGSGTYNEQFF
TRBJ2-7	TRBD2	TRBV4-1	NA	TGCGCCAGCAGCCAAACGACTAGCGGGTATGACGAGCAGTACTTC	CASSQTTSGYDEQYF
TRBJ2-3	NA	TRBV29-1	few	TGCAGCGTTGCCTCCGGGTCAGATACGCAGTATTTT	CSVASGSDTQYF